The rows below give T cell receptor beta chains drawn from one sample of a study of T cells in Graves' hyperthyroidism and ophthalmopathy. TCRdb reanalysed the multiplex PCR reads using MiXCR and keeps one entry per CDR3 protein. Counted here are fewer than 750,000 distinct CDR3 sequences, roughly 15% occurring once; the ten biggest clones make up about an eighth. Sequenced input: blood. Receptor source: a woman aged 50 to 60 with Graves' ophthalmopathy. Each CDR3 is given with its conserved first and last residue. Each record gives: V gene, D gene, clone size, J gene, CDR3 DNA, CDR3 protein. The D gene is left open where the match is weak. A row's size may be missing; if present it is once, few, many or a size class.

v_gene: TRBV28; d_gene: .; abundance: many; j_gene: TRBJ2-7; CDR3nt: TGTGCCAGCAGCCGTCCTGGAACCTACGAGCAGTACTTC; CDR3aa: CASSRPGTYEQYF
v_gene: TRBV2; d_gene: TRBD2; abundance: many; j_gene: TRBJ2-7; CDR3nt: TGTGCCACCAAACTAGCGCCCCTTTCCCTCGAGCAGTACTTC; CDR3aa: CATKLAPLSLEQYF
v_gene: TRBV11-1; d_gene: .; abundance: many; j_gene: TRBJ2-3; CDR3nt: TGTGCCAGCAGCTTAGCTCCCCCGGGATCTGGGGGAGATACGCAGTATTTT; CDR3aa: CASSLAPPGSGGDTQYF
v_gene: TRBV7-8; d_gene: .; abundance: many; j_gene: TRBJ2-7; CDR3nt: TGTGCCAGCAGCCCCTCACCGCAGCCCTACGAGCAGTACTTC; CDR3aa: CASSPSPQPYEQYF
v_gene: TRBV3-1; d_gene: TRBD2; abundance: .; j_gene: TRBJ2-4; CDR3nt: TGTGCCAGCAGCCAAGTGGTTAGCGGGGGGACCAAAAACATTCAGTACTTC; CDR3aa: CASSQVVSGGTKNIQYF
v_gene: TRBV11-3; d_gene: TRBD2; abundance: many; j_gene: TRBJ2-5; CDR3nt: TGTGCCAGCAGCCGTCGTGGGACTAGCGGGAGGGCTTTCGAGACCCAGTACTTC; CDR3aa: CASSRRGTSGRAFETQYF
v_gene: TRBV2; d_gene: .; abundance: .; j_gene: TRBJ1-6; CDR3nt: TGTGCCAGCACCATAAACAGGGACCAATGGATATCCCTCCACTTT; CDR3aa: CASTINRDQWISLHF
v_gene: TRBV5-1; d_gene: TRBD1; abundance: .; j_gene: TRBJ1-1; CDR3nt: TGCGCCAGCAGCTTGAGTACTTCCGGAGTCCAGGGGGGAACTGAAGCTTTCTTT; CDR3aa: CASSLSTSGVQGGTEAFF
v_gene: TRBV28; d_gene: TRBD1; abundance: many; j_gene: TRBJ2-4; CDR3nt: TGTGCCAGCTGTACAGGGGCGGCCCAAGCCAAAAACATTCAGTACTTC; CDR3aa: CASCTGAAQAKNIQYF
v_gene: TRBV11-2; d_gene: TRBD2; abundance: many; j_gene: TRBJ2-1; CDR3nt: TGTGCCAGCAGCCGGCGTTCGGGACTAGCGGGAATTAGCTCCTACAATGAGCAGTTCTTC; CDR3aa: CASSRRSGLAGISSYNEQFF
v_gene: TRBV16; d_gene: .; abundance: .; j_gene: TRBJ2-7; CDR3nt: TGTGCCAGCAGCCAAAACCCGATGACCTACGAGCAGTACTTC; CDR3aa: CASSQNPMTYEQYF
v_gene: TRBV20-1; d_gene: .; abundance: many; j_gene: TRBJ2-7; CDR3nt: TGCAGTGCTACCGTTCGACCGAGGCCCTACGAGCAGTACTTC; CDR3aa: CSATVRPRPYEQYF
v_gene: TRBV7-8; d_gene: TRBD2; abundance: many; j_gene: TRBJ2-1; CDR3nt: TGTGCCAGCAGCTCGGGACTAGCGGGAGGGAGCTCCTACAATGAGCAGTTCTTC; CDR3aa: CASSSGLAGGSSYNEQFF
v_gene: TRBV6-2/TRBV6-3; d_gene: .; abundance: many; j_gene: TRBJ2-2; CDR3nt: TGTGCCAGCAGACCACCTCGGGACTTAGCATTGGCCGGGGAGCTGTTTTTT; CDR3aa: CASRPPRDLALAGELFF
v_gene: TRBV2; d_gene: TRBD2; abundance: many; j_gene: TRBJ2-5; CDR3nt: TGTGCCAGCAGTGATGGGCTAGCGGGAAGAGAGACCCAGTACTTC; CDR3aa: CASSDGLAGRETQYF
v_gene: TRBV12-3/TRBV12-4; d_gene: .; abundance: .; j_gene: TRBJ2-5; CDR3nt: TGTGCCAGCAGTTTATCTGGGTTCCAAGAGACCCAGTACTTC; CDR3aa: CASSLSGFQETQYF
v_gene: TRBV20-1; d_gene: .; abundance: many; j_gene: TRBJ2-1; CDR3nt: TGCAGTGCTAGGTTGTCCGACCCGAAGTACAATGAGCAGTTCTTC; CDR3aa: CSARLSDPKYNEQFF
v_gene: TRBV28; d_gene: TRBD1; abundance: few; j_gene: TRBJ2-4; CDR3nt: TGTGCCAGCAACCTACAGGGGGAGGTGGTCAAAAACATTCAGTACTTC; CDR3aa: CASNLQGEVVKNIQYF
v_gene: TRBV5-1; d_gene: TRBD2; abundance: many; j_gene: TRBJ2-1; CDR3nt: TGCGCCAGCAGCACCGGGACTAGCGGTTTTAATGAGCAGTTCTTC; CDR3aa: CASSTGTSGFNEQFF
v_gene: TRBV6-2/TRBV6-3; d_gene: .; abundance: .; j_gene: TRBJ2-1; CDR3nt: TGTGCCAGCAGTCCGGGACTCCTGGTACAGTTCTTC; CDR3aa: CASSPGLLVQFF
v_gene: TRBV19; d_gene: .; abundance: .; j_gene: TRBJ2-7; CDR3nt: TGTGCCAGTAGTATAAGGACGGCAGGGGAAATCCTCGGGTACGAGCAGTACTTC; CDR3aa: CASSIRTAGEILGYEQYF
v_gene: TRBV4-1; d_gene: .; abundance: few; j_gene: TRBJ2-5; CDR3nt: TGCGCCAGCAGCCAAGATTGGGGAGGAGAGACCCAGTACTTC; CDR3aa: CASSQDWGGETQYF
v_gene: TRBV7-2; d_gene: TRBD2; abundance: many; j_gene: TRBJ2-5; CDR3nt: TGTGCCAGCAGCTTAAGGTTCTGGGAGGGGACCCAACTACGGGAGACCCAGTACTTC; CDR3aa: CASSLRFWEGTQLRETQYF
v_gene: TRBV24-1; d_gene: TRBD2; abundance: .; j_gene: TRBJ2-1; CDR3nt: TGTGCCACAACCGATGGGGGGGAGTACAATGAGCAGTTCTTC; CDR3aa: CATTDGGEYNEQFF
v_gene: TRBV20-1; d_gene: .; abundance: .; j_gene: TRBJ2-2; CDR3nt: TGCAGTGCTATGCAAGGTGTGGTCAGCACCGGGGAGCTGTTTTTT; CDR3aa: CSAMQGVVSTGELFF
v_gene: TRBV18; d_gene: .; abundance: many; j_gene: TRBJ2-3; CDR3nt: TGTGCCAGCTCACCCGGCTCGCTCACAGATACGCAGTATTTT; CDR3aa: CASSPGSLTDTQYF
v_gene: TRBV29-1; d_gene: TRBD1; abundance: .; j_gene: TRBJ2-7; CDR3nt: TGCAGCGCCCAAGCCGGGACAGGGGCCTACGAGCAGTACTTC; CDR3aa: CSAQAGTGAYEQYF
v_gene: TRBV10-3; d_gene: TRBD1; abundance: few; j_gene: TRBJ2-1; CDR3nt: TGTGCCATTCGACAGGGGTATGAGCAGTTCTTC; CDR3aa: CAIRQGYEQFF
v_gene: TRBV7-9; d_gene: .; abundance: many; j_gene: TRBJ1-1; CDR3nt: TGTGCCAGCAGCCCCTACGCTGATGAAGCTTTCTTT; CDR3aa: CASSPYADEAFF
v_gene: TRBV9; d_gene: TRBD2; abundance: .; j_gene: TRBJ2-7; CDR3nt: TGTGCCAGCAGCCCCTATCGGGATAGCGGGTCGTCCTACGAGCAGTACTTC; CDR3aa: CASSPYRDSGSSYEQYF